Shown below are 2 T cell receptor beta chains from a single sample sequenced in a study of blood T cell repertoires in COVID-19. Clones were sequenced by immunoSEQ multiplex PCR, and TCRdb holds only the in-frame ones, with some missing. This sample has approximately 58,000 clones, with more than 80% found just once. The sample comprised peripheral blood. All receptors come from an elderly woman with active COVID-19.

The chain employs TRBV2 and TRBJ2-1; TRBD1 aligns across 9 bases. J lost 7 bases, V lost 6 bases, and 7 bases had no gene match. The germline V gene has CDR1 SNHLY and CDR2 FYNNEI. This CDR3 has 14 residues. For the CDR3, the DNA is TGTGCCAGCAGGACCGGGACAGGGAGTAATGAGCAGTTCTTC. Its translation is CASRTGTGSNEQFF.

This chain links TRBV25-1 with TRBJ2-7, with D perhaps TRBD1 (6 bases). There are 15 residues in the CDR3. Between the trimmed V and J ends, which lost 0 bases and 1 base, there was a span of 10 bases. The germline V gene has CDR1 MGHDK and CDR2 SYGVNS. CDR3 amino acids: CASSEYSGQSYEQYF. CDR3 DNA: TGTGCCAGCAGTGAATATAGTGGACAGTCCTACGAGCAGTACTTC.